A single sample is the source of the 29 T cell receptor beta chains below, sequenced in a study of spatial heterogeneity in lung cancer. Described time point: sample taken at primary tumor resection. Tumor, nontumor lung or frozen PBMC supplied whole RNA, sequenced without sorting. TCRdb processed the 5' RACE reads anew with MiXCR; each CDR3 protein has one entry. The data show about 13,000 distinct CDR3 sequences, roughly 3.9% seen once. Sample: PBMCs, taken at surgery. The receptors shown here come from a male donor with early-stage non-small cell lung cancer.

This clonotype was observed many times. This beta chain slipped into a library made for alpha chains as a stray read, so its size is not meaningful. Here the CDR3 reads CASSQQDRDIYTGELFF. CDR3 nucleotides: TGCGCCAGCAGCCAACAAGACCGGGATATTTACACCGGGGAGCTGTTTTTT. This chain uses TRBV4-3 with TRBJ2-2, with D possibly matching TRBD2 (5 bases). The CDR3 runs to 17 residues. Germline-derived CDR1 and CDR2 are LGHNA and YSLEER. Trimming took 2 bases from V and 3 from J, leaving 16 bases between them.

In its sample, this clonotype was seen many times. Little can be read into the size of this beta chain, an off-target read in a library designed for alpha chains. This chain joins TRBV6-5 and TRBJ2-7; D perhaps matches TRBD1 (6 bases). Per the germline V gene, CDR1 is MNHEY and CDR2 is SVGAGI. CDR3 size: 14 residues. Trimming cost V 2 bases and J 3 bases, with 11 bases left between them. In DNA form, the CDR3 reads TGTGCCAGCAGTTACGCGACAGGAGACTACGAGCAGTACTTC. This codes for CASSYATGDYEQYF.

At least ten counts were recorded for this clonotype. Because the library targeted alpha chains, this beta chain is an off-target read whose size means little. V gene TRBV7-9 combines with J gene TRBJ1-2, with 8 positions matching TRBD1. CDR1 is SEHNR, CDR2 FQNEAQ, per germline (reference sequence). The CDR3 length is 15 residues. The J segment lost 4 bases and the V segment lost 4 bases, leaving 8 bases of the junction unmatched. CDR3 sequence (DNA): TGTGCCAGCAGCTCGGGGACAGGAGATACCTATGGCTACACCTTC. This gives the protein CASSSGTGDTYGYTF.

Many counts were recorded for this clonotype. This beta chain is an unintended read in a library built for alpha chains; its size means little. The chain carries TRBV5-6 and TRBJ2-4; no firm D call. V lost 5 bases and J lost 0, with 15 bases in between. Germline lookup yields CDR1 SGHDT and CDR2 YYEEEE. This CDR3 is built from 16 residues. Here the CDR3 reads CASRSRRSLAKNIQYF. The CDR3 DNA is TGTGCCAGCAGAAGCCGTCGCAGCCTAGCCAAAAACATTCAGTACTTC. The complete variable domain, with remaining parts taken from reference TRBV5-6 and TRBJ2-4, reads DAGVTQSPTHLIKTRGQQVTLRCSPKSGHDTVSWYQQALGQGPQFIFQYYEEEERQRGNFPDRFSGHQFPNYSSELNVNALLLGDSALYLCASRSRRSLAKNIQYFGAGTRLSVL.

This clonotype occurred many times. The library was designed around alpha chains, so this beta chain is a stray read whose abundance carries little weight. This rearrangement joins TRBV15 to TRBJ2-5; 12 bases are a match to TRBD2. Germline V gene data show CDR1 as LNHNV and CDR2 as YYDKDF (reference sequence). This CDR3 is 15 amino acids long. Germline trimming cut 4 bases from V and 5 bases from J; bases unmatched to any gene: 5. In DNA, the CDR3 is TGTGCCACCAGCACGGCTAGCGGGAGGGCCGAGACCCAGTACTTC. Its protein is CATSTASGRAETQYF.

In its sample, this clonotype was seen many times. This beta chain appears as a stray read in a library generated for alpha chains; its size is not informative. The chain uses TRBV18 and TRBJ2-5; tentatively, D is TRBD2 (5 bases). This CDR3 is 13 amino acids long. The V and J ends lost 1 base and 4 bases respectively, with 7 bases between them. Germline V gene sequence: CDR1 KGHSH, CDR2 LQKENI. The CDR3 region has the DNA TGTGCCAGCTCACCACGACGGGGAGAGACCCAGTACTTC. Residues: CASSPRRGETQYF.

This clonotype was recorded many times. The library was built for alpha chains, so this beta chain is an off-target read and its size means little. The chain has TRBV5-1 and TRBJ1-2; 7 bases fit TRBD1. With 2 bases clipped from V and 7 bases from J, the junction kept 5 bases outside the gene matches. Per germline, CDR1 SGHRS and CDR2 YFSETQ. This CDR3 is built from 13 residues. DNA for the CDR3: TGCGCCAGCAGCTTAAGGGGGCAGCGTGGCTACACCTTC. Translation: CASSLRGQRGYTF.

This clonotype was picked up many times. This beta chain is off target for a library built for alpha chains, so its abundance means little. The chain carries TRBV25-1 and TRBJ2-7; tentatively, D is TRBD1 (6 bases). Germline V gene lookup returns CDR1 MGHDK and CDR2 SYGVNS. The CDR3 runs to 12 residues. V gave up 5 bases and J gave up 3 bases, with 8 bases separating them. The CDR3 nucleotides are TGTGCCAGCAGTCTACAGGGCTACGAGCAGTACTTC. Amino acid sequence: CASSLQGYEQYF.

Comment on this clonotype: Found in a library prepared for alpha chains, this beta chain is an off-target read, and its abundance has little meaning. V and J are TRBV5-4 and TRBJ2-5; 8 nucleotides match TRBD1. The CDR3 covers 13 residues. Germline assignment: CDR1 SGHNT and CDR2 YYREEE (reference sequence). V shed 4 bases, J shed 4 bases, and the junction held 3 bases outside the gene matches. The CDR3 sequence: CASSPDRAETQYF. The CDR3 region has the DNA TGTGCCAGCAGCCCGGACAGGGCAGAGACCCAGTACTTC.

Many counts were recorded for this clonotype. This beta chain appears as a stray read in a library generated for alpha chains; its size is not informative. The chain's CDR3 is CASSYAAGEAFF. CDR3 nucleotide sequence: TGTGCCAGCAGTTACGCGGCAGGTGAAGCTTTCTTT. J is TRBJ1-1 and V is TRBV6-5; D is unclear. The V end lost 2 bases, the J end lost 7 bases, and 8 bases lay between the germline ends. The CDR3 runs to 12 residues. In germline, CDR1 is MNHEY, CDR2 SVGAGI.

This clonotype was counted many times. This beta chain came through as a stray read in a library set up for alpha chains, and its size says little. CDR3 residues: CASSGDGLPSTDTQYF. In DNA form, the CDR3 reads TGTGCCAGCAGTGGGGATGGACTACCCAGCACAGATACGCAGTATTTT. V and J are TRBV6-1 and TRBJ2-3, with D possibly TRBD2 on 6 matching bases. There are 16 residues in the CDR3. Per germline, CDR1 MNHNS and CDR2 SASEGT. Trimming shortened V by 4 bases and J by 0 bases, and 14 bases separated the two germline ends.

This clonotype was seen many times. This beta chain is a stray read from a library made for alpha chains; its abundance is not meaningful. V and J are TRBV20-1 and TRBJ1-4; TRBD1 agrees at 8 bases. This CDR3 is built from 15 residues. With 0 bases clipped from V and 8 bases from J, the junction kept 8 bases outside the gene matches. Per germline, CDR1 DFQATT and CDR2 SNEGSKA (reference sequence). The CDR3 sequence: CSARDQQGAGEKLFF. Here the CDR3 DNA reads TGCAGTGCTAGAGACCAGCAGGGGGCAGGGGAAAAACTGTTTTTT.

This clonotype was detected many times. With the library built for alpha chains, this beta chain is off target and its frequency is not meaningful. CDR3 loop: CASSWGQGGNEAFF. The CDR3 DNA reads TGTGCCAGCAGCTGGGGACAGGGAGGGAATGAAGCTTTCTTT. The V call is TRBV7-9, the J call TRBJ1-1; 9 bases match TRBD1. Unmatched junction bases numbered 7, after V lost 4 bases and J lost 7 bases. Germline assignment: CDR1 SEHNR and CDR2 FQNEAQ (reference sequence). The CDR3 covers 14 residues.

This clonotype was observed many times. Within a library made for alpha chains, this beta chain is off target, and its count is uninformative. The chain combines TRBV18 with TRBJ2-5; unclear D gene. V was trimmed by 0 bases and J by 4 bases, leaving 9 bases between them. The CDR3 is made up of 14 amino acids. Germline V lookup: CDR1 KGHSH, CDR2 LQKENI. CDR3 bases: TGTGCCAGCTCACCACCCGAAGGTCGAGAGACCCAGTACTTC. Protein: CASSPPEGRETQYF.

There are a few counts of this clonotype. In a library made to pick up alpha chains, this beta chain is a stray read with a size that means little. The chain couples TRBV28 to TRBJ2-1; TRBD2 agrees at 12 bases. From germline, CDR1 is MDHEN and CDR2 SYDVKM. V lost 2 bases, J lost 4 bases, and 0 bases stayed unmatched. The CDR3 length is 15 residues. CDR3 DNA sequence: TGTGCCAGCAGTTTAACTAGCGGGGGGTACAATGAGCAGTTCTTC. It translates to CASSLTSGGYNEQFF.

Many counts were recorded for this clonotype. The library was designed around alpha chains, so this beta chain is a stray read whose abundance carries little weight. The chain joins TRBV23-1 to TRBJ2-7; D gene unclear. TRBV23-1 is filed as an ORF, its function uncertain. V lost 0 bases, J lost 6 bases, and 18 bases lay in between. This CDR3 comprises 16 residues. CDR3 in DNA: TGCGCCAGCAGTCAATCGGGTCCCAGGCCCCAAGTCGAGCAGTACTTC. Encoded protein: CASSQSGPRPQVEQYF.

This clonotype counts as medium-sized. This beta chain represents an off-target read in a library built for alpha chains; its size is of limited meaning. V and J are TRBV2 and TRBJ2-7; no clear D. Germline V gene lookup returns CDR1 SNHLY and CDR2 FYNNEI. V lost 8 bases and J lost 0, with 17 bases in between. The CDR3 spans 15 residues. As DNA, the CDR3 is TGTGCCAGCGGCCTACGGTACCAGATCTCCTACGAGCAGTACTTC. The encoded protein is CASGLRYQISYEQYF. Together with reference TRBV2 and TRBJ2-7, the CDR3 gives the full variable domain: EPEVTQTPSHQVTQMGQEVILRCVPISNHLYFYWYRQILGQKVEFLVSFYNNEISEKSEIFDDQFSVERPDGSNFTLKIRSTKLEDSAMYFCASGLRYQISYEQYFGPGTRLTVT.

This clonotype was seen at least ten times. This beta chain was picked up by a library intended for alpha chains and is off target, so its count carries little meaning. This chain connects TRBV10-3 to TRBJ2-1; 11 bases line up with TRBD2. Germline-derived CDR1 and CDR2 are ENHRY and SYGVKD. Losses at the gene ends were 0 bases for V and 8 bases for J; bases not matched to a gene: 6. This CDR3 is 16 amino acids long. CDR3 bases: TGTGCCATCAGTGAGTCTCGGACTAGCGGGTATGATGAGCAGTTCTTC. Translated: CAISESRTSGYDEQFF.

This clonotype was seen repeatedly, ten times or more. This beta chain lies outside the target of a library built for alpha chains; its clone size means little. This sequence joins TRBV12-3 or TRBV12-4 and TRBJ2-5, with 9 bases fitting TRBD2. The CDR3 has 16 amino acids. The trim removed 4 bases at V and 2 bases at J, leaving 8 bases unmatched. The CDR3 coding sequence is TGTGCCAGCAGTTCACTAGCGGGTCCAATACAAGAGACCCAGTACTTC. Translated: CASSSLAGPIQETQYF.

This clonotype occurred many times. This beta chain is a stray read from a library made for alpha chains; its abundance is not meaningful. CDR3 DNA sequence: TGCAGTGCTAGAGATCTGCGCCTCGGGAAGGGCAATGAGCAGTTCTTC. This translates into CSARDLRLGKGNEQFF. The rearrangement uses TRBV20-1 and TRBJ2-1, with D tentatively TRBD2 (5 bases). Trimming shortened V by 0 bases and J by 6 bases, and 18 bases separated the two germline ends. The CDR3 has 16 residues. CDR1 and CDR2 from the germline V gene are DFQATT and SNEGSKA (reference sequence).

This clonotype showed up many times. For a library built for alpha chains, this beta chain is a stray read; little rests on its size. The chain recombines TRBV7-2 with TRBJ2-5; the D call may be TRBD1 or TRBD2 (5 bases each). The germline gives CDR1 SGHTA, CDR2 FQGNSA. CDR3 length: 15 amino acids. The V end lost 3 bases, the J end lost 5 bases, and 16 bases lay between the germline ends. CDR3 sequence: CASSLVTWGSETQYF. The CDR3 nucleotides are TGTGCCAGCAGCTTGGTGACTTGGGGGTCGGAGACCCAGTACTTC.

Comments on this clonotype: Just one base apart from a much larger clone, this may be a read error. In a library made to pick up alpha chains, this beta chain is a stray read with a size that means little. CDR3 loop: CSATGTGEKLYF. The DNA of the CDR3 is TGCAGTGCCACGGGGACAGGTGAAAAACTGTATTTT. This chain connects TRBV20-1 to TRBJ1-4, with 8 bases that match TRBD1. The CDR3 is 12 amino acids. CDR1 DFQATT and CDR2 SNEGSKA come from the germline V gene (reference sequence).

This clonotype was observed at least ten times. Within a library made for alpha chains, this beta chain is off target, and its count is uninformative. The chain combines TRBV6-2 or TRBV6-3 with TRBJ1-1; D gene uncertain. The V gene lost 7 bases and the J gene lost 1 base, with 13 bases spanning the gap. In germline, CDR1 is MNHEY, CDR2 SVGEGT. The CDR3 consists of 14 residues. For the CDR3, the DNA is TGTGCCAGCAACTGGGCCCCACCGAACACTGAAGCTTTCTTT. It codes for CASNWAPPNTEAFF.

This clonotype has more than one count but fewer than ten. This beta chain is a stray sequence in a library constructed for alpha chains; its clone size is not meaningful. The V call is TRBV4-3, the J call TRBJ1-6; D not resolved. The CDR3 contains 15 residues. V was cut by 2 bases and J by 5 bases, with 10 bases left in between. Germline V gene data show CDR1 as LGHNA and CDR2 as YSLEER. The CDR3 DNA is TGCGCCAGCAGCCAATCCTGGACTGATAATTCACCCCTCCACTTT. Translated: CASSQSWTDNSPLHF.

This clonotype has a handful of counts. With the library built for alpha chains, this beta chain is off target and its frequency is not meaningful. This chain joins TRBV9 and TRBJ1-3; the D is unclear. This CDR3 is 14 amino acids long. Germline loops: CDR1 SGDLS, CDR2 YYNGEE. V lost 0 bases and J lost 9, with 13 bases in between. This CDR3 reads CASSVGSGESTIYF. In DNA, the CDR3 is TGTGCCAGCAGCGTAGGTTCTGGGGAGAGCACCATATATTTT.

Regarding this clonotype: With the library built for alpha chains, this beta chain is off target and its frequency is not meaningful. The V gene is TRBV10-2, the J gene TRBJ2-3; no definite D call. V gave up 5 bases and J gave up 0 bases, with 3 bases separating them. The CDR3 covers 12 residues. Per the germline V gene, CDR1 is WSHSY and CDR2 is SAAADI. CDR3 protein: CASSTSTDTQYF. The CDR3 DNA reads TGCGCCAGCAGTACTAGCACAGATACGCAGTATTTT.

In regard to this clonotype: This beta chain is a stray read from a library made for alpha chains; its abundance is not meaningful. The chain uses TRBV27 and TRBJ2-3; D remains unclear. The CDR3 is 16 amino acids. V lost 3 bases and J lost 4, with 17 bases in between. Germline loops: CDR1 MNHEY, CDR2 SMNVEV (reference sequence). CDR3 amino acids: CASSFGFGSTSDTQYF. The CDR3 coding sequence is TGTGCCAGCAGTTTTGGGTTCGGCTCGACCTCAGATACGCAGTATTTT.

This clonotype was observed at least ten times. This beta chain slipped into a library made for alpha chains as a stray read, so its size is not meaningful. The chain combines TRBV20-1 with TRBJ2-3; TRBD2 aligns across 9 bases. The CDR3 spans 12 residues. CDR1 is DFQATT and CDR2 is SNEGSKA in the germline V gene (reference sequence). V lost 3 bases and J lost 11; bases outside the gene matches: 6. CDR3 residues: CSASVREGWQYF. The DNA for the CDR3 is TGCAGTGCTAGTGTGCGGGAGGGATGGCAGTATTTT.

This clonotype was seen only a few times. A library made for alpha chains picked up this beta chain off target, so its size means little. The chain couples TRBV2 to TRBJ2-2; D possibly corresponds to TRBD1 (5 bases). The germline gives CDR1 SNHLY, CDR2 FYNNEI. V lost 4 bases to trimming and J lost 0 bases, with 9 bases between them. The CDR3 extends over 15 amino acids. As DNA, the CDR3 is TGTGCCAGCAGTGGCAGGGTCGCGAACACCGGGGAGCTGTTTTTT. This codes for CASSGRVANTGELFF. The entire variable domain, with the rest obtained from reference TRBV2 and TRBJ2-2, is as follows: EPEVTQTPSHQVTQMGQEVILRCVPISNHLYFYWYRQILGQKVEFLVSFYNNEISEKSEIFDDQFSVERPDGSNFTLKIRSTKLEDSAMYFCASSGRVANTGELFFGEGSRLTVL.